This T cell receptor beta chain derives from a study of shared clonotypes between healthy human individuals. Germline V gene sequence: CDR1 MDHEN, CDR2 SYDVKM. V lost 1 base and J lost 6; bases outside the gene matches: 9. There are 16 residues in the CDR3. Sequencing used immunoSEQ multiplex PCR; TCRdb keeps in-frame clones, though not all of them. The sample has about 1 million clones, roughly 80% seen once. This clone was seen just once. Sequenced: memory CD4+ T cells sorted from blood. Described subset: CD45RA-negative fraction. The J gene is TRBJ2-5, the V gene TRBV28; TRBD1 matches 9 bases. The source is a man younger than 35 in good health. Written as DNA, the CDR3 is TGTGCCAGCAGTTTATTCTCCATACAGGGGGCCAAGACCCAGTACTTC. Encoded protein: CASSLFSIQGAKTQYF.